The sequence of this T cell receptor beta chain was determined in a study of response to subunit inactivated influenza vaccine. The study's findings and limits: Every seasonal influenza vaccination brings in few new T cells, the authors suggested.

TCRdb recomputed calls from the RT-PCR reads with MiXCR, one row per CDR3 protein. Of under 850,000 distinct CDR3 sequences in the sample, about a fifth were seen once. This CDR3 spans 16 amino acids. With regard to this clonotype: Its antigen is unidentified. One end of the junction varies from germline; a read error may be responsible.

The TCR comes from a man aged 45-60 years who received an inactivated influenza vaccine. This specimen consisted of PBMCs from blood, obtained around 5 days after vaccination. This chain uses TRBV12-3 or TRBV12-4 with TRBJ1-3, with 7 positions matching TRBD1. For the CDR3, the DNA is TGTGCCAGCAGATTAGGGGACAGAACCTCTGGAAACACCATATATTTT. Its protein is CASRLGDRTSGNTIYF.